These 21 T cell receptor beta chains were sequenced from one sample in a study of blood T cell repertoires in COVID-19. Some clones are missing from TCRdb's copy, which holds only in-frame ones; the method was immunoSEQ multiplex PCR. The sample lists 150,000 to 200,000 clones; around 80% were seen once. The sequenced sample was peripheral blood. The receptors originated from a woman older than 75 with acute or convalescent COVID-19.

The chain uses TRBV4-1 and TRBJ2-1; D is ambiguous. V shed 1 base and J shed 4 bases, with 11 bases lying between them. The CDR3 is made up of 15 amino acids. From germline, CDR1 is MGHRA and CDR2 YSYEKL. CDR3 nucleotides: TGCGCCAGCAGCCAAGTCCCTAGTGCTTACAATGAGCAGTTCTTC. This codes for CASSQVPSAYNEQFF.

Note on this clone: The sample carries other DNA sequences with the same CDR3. For the CDR3, the DNA is TGCGCCAGCAGCTTCGGGGGGAATAATGAAAAACTGTTTTTT. Translating gives CASSFGGNNEKLFF. The V call is TRBV5-1, the J call TRBJ1-4; D perhaps matches TRBD1 (5 bases). CDR1 and CDR2 (germline): SGHRS, YFSETQ. Trimming removed 2 bases at V and 4 bases at J, with 9 bases between. The CDR3 extends over 14 amino acids.

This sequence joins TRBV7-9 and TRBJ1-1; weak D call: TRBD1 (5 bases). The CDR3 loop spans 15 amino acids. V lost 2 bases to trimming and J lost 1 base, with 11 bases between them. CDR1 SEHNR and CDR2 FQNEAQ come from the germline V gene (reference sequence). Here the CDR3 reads CASSLLRGSNTEAFF. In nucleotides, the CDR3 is TGTGCCAGCAGCTTACTTAGGGGCTCGAACACTGAAGCTTTCTTT.

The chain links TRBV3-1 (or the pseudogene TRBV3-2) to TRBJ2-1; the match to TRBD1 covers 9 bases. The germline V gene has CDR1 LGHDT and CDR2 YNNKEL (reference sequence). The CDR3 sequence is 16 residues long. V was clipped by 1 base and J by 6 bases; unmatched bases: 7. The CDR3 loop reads CASSQVVWDRVNEQFF. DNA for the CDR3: TGTGCCAGCAGCCAAGTGGTATGGGACAGGGTCAATGAGCAGTTCTTC.

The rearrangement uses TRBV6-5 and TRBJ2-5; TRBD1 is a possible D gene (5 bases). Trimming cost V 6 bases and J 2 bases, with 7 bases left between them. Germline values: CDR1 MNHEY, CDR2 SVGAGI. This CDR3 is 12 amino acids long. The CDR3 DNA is TGTGCCAGCAGACAGGTTCAAGAGACCCAGTACTTC. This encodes CASRQVQETQYF.

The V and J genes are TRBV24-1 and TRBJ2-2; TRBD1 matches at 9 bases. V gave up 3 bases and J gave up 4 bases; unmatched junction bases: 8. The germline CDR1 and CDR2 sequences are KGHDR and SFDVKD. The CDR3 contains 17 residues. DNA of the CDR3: TGTGCCACCAGTGATCTTCGACAGGGGGTTGGCACCGGGGAGCTGTTTTTT. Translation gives CATSDLRQGVGTGELFF.

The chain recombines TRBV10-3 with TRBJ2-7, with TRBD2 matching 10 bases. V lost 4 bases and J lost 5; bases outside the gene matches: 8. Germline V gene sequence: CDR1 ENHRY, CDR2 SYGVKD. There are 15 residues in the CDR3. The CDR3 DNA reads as TGTGCCATCAGTGTAACAGCGGGGGGGCCGAACGAGCAGTACTTC. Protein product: CAISVTAGGPNEQYF.

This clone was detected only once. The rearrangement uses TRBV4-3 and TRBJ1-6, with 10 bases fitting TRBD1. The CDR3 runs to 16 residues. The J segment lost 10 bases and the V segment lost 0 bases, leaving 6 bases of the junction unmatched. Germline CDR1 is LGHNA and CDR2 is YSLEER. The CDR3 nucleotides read TGCGCCAGCAGCCAAGATCAGGACAGGGGGGGATCACCCCTCCACTTT. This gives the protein CASSQDQDRGGSPLHF.

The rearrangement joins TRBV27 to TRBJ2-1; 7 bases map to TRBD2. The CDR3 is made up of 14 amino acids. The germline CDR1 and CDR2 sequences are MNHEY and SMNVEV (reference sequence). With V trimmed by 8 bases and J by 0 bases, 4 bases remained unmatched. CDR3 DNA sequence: TGTGCCAGCCGGGACTATGACTCCTACAATGAGCAGTTCTTC. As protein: CASRDYDSYNEQFF.

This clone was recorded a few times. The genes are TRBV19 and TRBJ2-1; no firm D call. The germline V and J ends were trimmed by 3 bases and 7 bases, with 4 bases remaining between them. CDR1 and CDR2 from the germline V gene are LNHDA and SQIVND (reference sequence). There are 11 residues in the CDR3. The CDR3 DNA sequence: TGTGCCAGTAGTATTTTAAATGAGCAGTTCTTC. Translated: CASSILNEQFF.

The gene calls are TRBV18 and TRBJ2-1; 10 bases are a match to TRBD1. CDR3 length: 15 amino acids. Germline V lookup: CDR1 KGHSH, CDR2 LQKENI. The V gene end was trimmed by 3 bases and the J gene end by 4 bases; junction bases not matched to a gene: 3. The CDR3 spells CASSPPGQGYNEQFF. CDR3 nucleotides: TGTGCCAGCTCACCGCCGGGACAGGGGTACAATGAGCAGTTCTTC.

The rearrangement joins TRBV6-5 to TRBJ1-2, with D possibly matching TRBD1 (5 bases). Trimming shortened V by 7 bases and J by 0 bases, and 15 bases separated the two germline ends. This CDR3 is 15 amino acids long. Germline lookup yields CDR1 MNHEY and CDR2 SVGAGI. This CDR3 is CASNKSRVPNYGYTF. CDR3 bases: TGTGCCAGCAACAAAAGCAGGGTCCCTAACTATGGCTACACCTTC.

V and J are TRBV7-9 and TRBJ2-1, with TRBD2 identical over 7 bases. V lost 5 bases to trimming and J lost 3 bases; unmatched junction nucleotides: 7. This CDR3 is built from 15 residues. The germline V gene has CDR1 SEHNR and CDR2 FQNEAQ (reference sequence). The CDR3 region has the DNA TGTGCCAGCAGCCCGCTAGCGGTAAACTACAATGAGCAGTTCTTC. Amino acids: CASSPLAVNYNEQFF.

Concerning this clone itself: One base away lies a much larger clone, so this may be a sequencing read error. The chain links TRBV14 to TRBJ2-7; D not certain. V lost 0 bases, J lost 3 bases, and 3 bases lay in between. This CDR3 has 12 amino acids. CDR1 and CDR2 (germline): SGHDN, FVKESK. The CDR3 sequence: CASSQDLYEQYF. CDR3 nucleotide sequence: TGTGCCAGCAGCCAAGATCTCTACGAGCAGTACTTC.

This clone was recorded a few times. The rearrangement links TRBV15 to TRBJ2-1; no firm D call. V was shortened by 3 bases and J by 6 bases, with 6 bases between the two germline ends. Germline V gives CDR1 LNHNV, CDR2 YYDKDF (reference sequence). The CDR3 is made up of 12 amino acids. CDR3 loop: CATSRPSNEQFF. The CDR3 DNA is TGTGCCACCAGCAGGCCCAGCAATGAGCAGTTCTTC.

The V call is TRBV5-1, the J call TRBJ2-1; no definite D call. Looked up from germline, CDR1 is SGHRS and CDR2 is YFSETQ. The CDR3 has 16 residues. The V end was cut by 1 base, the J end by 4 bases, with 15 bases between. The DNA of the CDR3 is TGCGCCAGCAGCTTGTCCAGTACAGTCTCTTACAATGAGCAGTTCTTC. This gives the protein CASSLSSTVSYNEQFF.

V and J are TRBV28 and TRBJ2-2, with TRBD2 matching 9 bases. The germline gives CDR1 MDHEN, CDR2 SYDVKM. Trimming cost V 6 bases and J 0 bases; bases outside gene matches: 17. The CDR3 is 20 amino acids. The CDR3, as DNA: TGTGCCAGCAGCTCAACCCCAATCCTAGCGGGGATAACGAACACCGGGGAGCTGTTTTTT. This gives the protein CASSSTPILAGITNTGELFF.

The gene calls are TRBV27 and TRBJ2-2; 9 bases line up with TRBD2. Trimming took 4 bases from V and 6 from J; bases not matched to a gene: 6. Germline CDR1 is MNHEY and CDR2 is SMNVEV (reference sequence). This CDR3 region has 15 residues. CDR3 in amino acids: CASSYASGISGELFF. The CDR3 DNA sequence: TGTGCCAGCAGTTATGCTAGCGGGATCTCCGGGGAGCTGTTTTTT.

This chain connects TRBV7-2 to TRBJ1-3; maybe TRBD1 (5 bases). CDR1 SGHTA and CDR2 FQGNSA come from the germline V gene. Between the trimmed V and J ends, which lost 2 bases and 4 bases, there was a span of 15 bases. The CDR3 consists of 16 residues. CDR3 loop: CASSLYSPRVGNTIYF. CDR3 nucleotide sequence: TGTGCCAGCAGCTTATATTCTCCCAGGGTAGGAAACACCATATATTTT.

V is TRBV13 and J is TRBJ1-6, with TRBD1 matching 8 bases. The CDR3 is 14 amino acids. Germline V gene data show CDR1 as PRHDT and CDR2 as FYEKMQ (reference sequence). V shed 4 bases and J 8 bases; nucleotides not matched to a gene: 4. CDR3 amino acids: CASSSNRGDSPLHF. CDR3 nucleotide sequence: TGTGCCAGCAGCTCAAACAGGGGGGATTCACCCCTCCACTTT.

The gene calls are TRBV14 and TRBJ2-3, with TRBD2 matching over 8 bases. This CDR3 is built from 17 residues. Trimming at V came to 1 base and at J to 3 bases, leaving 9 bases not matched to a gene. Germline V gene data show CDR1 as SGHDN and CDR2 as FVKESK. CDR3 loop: CASSQAMSGRGTDTQYF. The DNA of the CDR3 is TGTGCCAGCAGCCAAGCTATGAGCGGGAGAGGGACAGATACGCAGTATTTT.